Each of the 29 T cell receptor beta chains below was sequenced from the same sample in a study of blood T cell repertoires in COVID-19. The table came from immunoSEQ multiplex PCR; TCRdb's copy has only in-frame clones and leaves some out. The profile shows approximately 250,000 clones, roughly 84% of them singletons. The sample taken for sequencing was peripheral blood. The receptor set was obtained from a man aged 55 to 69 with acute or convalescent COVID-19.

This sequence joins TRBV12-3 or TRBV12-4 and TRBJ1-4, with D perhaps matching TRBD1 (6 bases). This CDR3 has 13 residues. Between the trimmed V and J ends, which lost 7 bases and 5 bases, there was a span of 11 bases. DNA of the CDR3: TGTGCCAGCACATGGACAGTCAATGAAAAACTGTTTTTT. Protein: CASTWTVNEKLFF.

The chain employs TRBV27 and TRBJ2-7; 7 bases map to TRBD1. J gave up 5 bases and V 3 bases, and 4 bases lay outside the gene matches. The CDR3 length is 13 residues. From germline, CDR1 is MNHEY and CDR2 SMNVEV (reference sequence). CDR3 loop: CASSLGTDNEQYF. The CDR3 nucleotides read TGTGCCAGCAGTTTGGGGACAGATAACGAGCAGTACTTC.

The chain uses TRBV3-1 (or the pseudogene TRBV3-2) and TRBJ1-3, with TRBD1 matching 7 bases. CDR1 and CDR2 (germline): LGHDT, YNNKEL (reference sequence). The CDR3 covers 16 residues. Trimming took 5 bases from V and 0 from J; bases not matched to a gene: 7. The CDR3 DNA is TGTGCCAGCAGCATGGGACAGCGCTACTCTGGAAACACCATATATTTT. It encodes CASSMGQRYSGNTIYF.

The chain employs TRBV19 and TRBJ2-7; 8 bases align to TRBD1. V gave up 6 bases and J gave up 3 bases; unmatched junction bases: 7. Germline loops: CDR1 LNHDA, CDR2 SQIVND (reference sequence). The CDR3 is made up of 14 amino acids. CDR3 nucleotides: TGTGCCAGTAGCGACAGGGGTGGGGACTACGAGCAGTACTTC. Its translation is CASSDRGGDYEQYF.

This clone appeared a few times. The CDR3 loop reads CASSYYREAKNIQYF. The CDR3 DNA sequence: TGTGCCAGCAGTTACTATCGGGAAGCCAAAAACATTCAGTACTTC. The rearrangement links TRBV6-2 or TRBV6-3 to TRBJ2-4; weak D call: TRBD2 (5 bases). The length of the CDR3 is 15 residues. CDR1 is MNHEY, CDR2 SVGEGT, per germline. The V end was cut by 1 base, the J end by 0 bases, with 7 bases between.

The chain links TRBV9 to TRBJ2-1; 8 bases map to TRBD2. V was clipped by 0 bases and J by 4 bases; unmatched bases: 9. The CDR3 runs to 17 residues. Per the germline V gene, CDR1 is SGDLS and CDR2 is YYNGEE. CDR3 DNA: TGTGCCAGCAGCGTAGGGTACTATAGCGGGGCGTACAATGAGCAGTTCTTC. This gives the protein CASSVGYYSGAYNEQFF.

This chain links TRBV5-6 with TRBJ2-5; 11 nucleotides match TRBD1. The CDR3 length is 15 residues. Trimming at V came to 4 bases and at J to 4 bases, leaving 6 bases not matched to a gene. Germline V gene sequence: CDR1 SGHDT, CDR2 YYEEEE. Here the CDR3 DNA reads TGTGCCAGCAGCCGGGACAGGGGGGTCGGAGAGACCCAGTACTTC. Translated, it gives CASSRDRGVGETQYF.

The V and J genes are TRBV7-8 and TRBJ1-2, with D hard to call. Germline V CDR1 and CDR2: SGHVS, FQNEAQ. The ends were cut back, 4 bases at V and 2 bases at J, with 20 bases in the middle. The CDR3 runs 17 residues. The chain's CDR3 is CASSSPVAGSGNYGYTF. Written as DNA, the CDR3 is TGTGCCAGCAGCTCCCCTGTTGCGGGTTCCGGCAACTATGGCTACACCTTC.

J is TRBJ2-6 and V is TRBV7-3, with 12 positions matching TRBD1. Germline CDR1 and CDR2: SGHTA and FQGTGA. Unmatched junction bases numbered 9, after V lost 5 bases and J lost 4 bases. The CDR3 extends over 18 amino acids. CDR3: CASSPLGTGGTGANVLTF. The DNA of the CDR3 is TGTGCCAGCAGCCCTTTGGGGACAGGGGGCACGGGGGCCAACGTCCTGACTTTC.

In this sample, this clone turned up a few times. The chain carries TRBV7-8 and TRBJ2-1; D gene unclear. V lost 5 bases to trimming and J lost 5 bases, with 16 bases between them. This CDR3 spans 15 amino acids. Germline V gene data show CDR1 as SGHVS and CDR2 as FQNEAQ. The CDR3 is CASSAARLGDNEQFF. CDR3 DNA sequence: TGTGCCAGCAGCGCGGCCCGCTTGGGTGACAATGAGCAGTTCTTC.

Here the CDR3 reads CASSRGLAGVTDTQYF. The CDR3 coding sequence is TGTGCCAGCAGCCGGGGACTAGCGGGAGTGACAGATACGCAGTATTTT. V is TRBV14 and J is TRBJ2-3; TRBD2 aligns across 14 bases. This CDR3 comprises 16 residues. Per germline, CDR1 SGHDN and CDR2 FVKESK. Unmatched junction bases numbered 3, after V lost 4 bases and J lost 3 bases.

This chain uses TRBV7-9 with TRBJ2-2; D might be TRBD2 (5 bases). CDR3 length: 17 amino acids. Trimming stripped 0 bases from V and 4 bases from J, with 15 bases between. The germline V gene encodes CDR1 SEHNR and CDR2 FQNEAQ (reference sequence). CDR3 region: CASSLAQAGLRTGELFF. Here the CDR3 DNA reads TGTGCCAGCAGCTTAGCGCAGGCCGGACTCCGCACCGGGGAGCTGTTTTTT. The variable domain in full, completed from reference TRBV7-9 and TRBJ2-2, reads DTGVSQNPRHKITKRGQNVTFRCDPISEHNRLYWYRQTLGQGPEFLTYFQNEAQLEKSRLLSDRFSAERPKGSFSTLEIQRTEQGDSAMYLCASSLAQAGLRTGELFFGEGSRLTVL.

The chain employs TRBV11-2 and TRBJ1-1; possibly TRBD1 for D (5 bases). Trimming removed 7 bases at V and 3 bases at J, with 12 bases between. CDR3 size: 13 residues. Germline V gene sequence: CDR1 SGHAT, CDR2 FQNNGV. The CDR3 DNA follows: TGTGCCAGCAACTACGGGGGTGACACTGAAGCTTTCTTT. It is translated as CASNYGGDTEAFF.

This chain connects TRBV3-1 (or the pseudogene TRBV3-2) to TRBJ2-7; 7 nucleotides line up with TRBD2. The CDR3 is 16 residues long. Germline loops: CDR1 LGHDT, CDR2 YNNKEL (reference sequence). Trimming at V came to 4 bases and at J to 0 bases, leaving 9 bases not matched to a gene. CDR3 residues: CASSPQVAGDSYEQYF. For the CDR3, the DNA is TGTGCCAGCAGCCCTCAAGTTGCGGGGGACTCCTACGAGCAGTACTTC.

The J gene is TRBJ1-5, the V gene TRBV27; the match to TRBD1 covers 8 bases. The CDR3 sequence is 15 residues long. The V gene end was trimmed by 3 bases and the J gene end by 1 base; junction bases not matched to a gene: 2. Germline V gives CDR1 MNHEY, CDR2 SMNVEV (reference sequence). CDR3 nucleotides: TGTGCCAGCAGTTTGACAGGGGTGAGCAATCAGCCCCAGCATTTT. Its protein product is CASSLTGVSNQPQHF.

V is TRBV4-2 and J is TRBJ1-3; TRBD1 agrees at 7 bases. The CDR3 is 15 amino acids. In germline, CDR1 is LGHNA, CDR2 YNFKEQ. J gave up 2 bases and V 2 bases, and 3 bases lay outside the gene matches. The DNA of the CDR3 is TGTGCCAGCAGCCAACAACAGGGGACTGGAAACACCATATATTTT. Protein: CASSQQQGTGNTIYF.

The CDR3 nucleotides read TGTGCCAGCTCACTCCTCCTGTCCTCCTACAATGAGCAGTTCTTC. Translated, it gives CASSLLLSSYNEQFF. The chain employs TRBV18 and TRBJ2-1, with no clear D. This CDR3 has 15 amino acids. CDR1 and CDR2 (germline): KGHSH, LQKENI. V was pared by 4 bases and J by 0 bases, with 10 bases between.

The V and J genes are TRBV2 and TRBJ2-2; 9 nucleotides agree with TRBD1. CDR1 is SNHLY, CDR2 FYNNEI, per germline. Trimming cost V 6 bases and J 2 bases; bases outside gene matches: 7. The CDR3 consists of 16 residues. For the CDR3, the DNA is TGTGCCAGCAGGACACAGGGGGCGATAAACACCGGGGAGCTGTTTTTT. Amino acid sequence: CASRTQGAINTGELFF.

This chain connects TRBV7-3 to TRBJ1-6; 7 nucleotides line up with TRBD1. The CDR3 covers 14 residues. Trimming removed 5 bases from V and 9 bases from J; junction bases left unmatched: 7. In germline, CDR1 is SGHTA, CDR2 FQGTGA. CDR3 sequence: CASSLQGVGSPLHF. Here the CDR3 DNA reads TGTGCCAGCAGCCTCCAGGGGGTTGGTTCACCCCTCCACTTT.

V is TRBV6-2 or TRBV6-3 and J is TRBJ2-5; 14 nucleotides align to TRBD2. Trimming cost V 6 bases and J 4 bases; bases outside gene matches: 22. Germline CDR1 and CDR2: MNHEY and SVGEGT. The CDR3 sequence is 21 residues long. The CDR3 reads CASSHLPLGTSGGSTGETQYF. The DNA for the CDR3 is TGTGCCAGCAGCCATCTCCCCCTCGGGACTAGCGGGGGAAGCACGGGAGAGACCCAGTACTTC.

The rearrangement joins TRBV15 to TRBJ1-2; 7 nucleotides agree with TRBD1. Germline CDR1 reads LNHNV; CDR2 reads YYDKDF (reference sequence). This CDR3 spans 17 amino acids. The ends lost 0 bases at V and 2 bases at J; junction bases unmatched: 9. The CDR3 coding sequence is TGTGCCACCAGCAGAGATCAGGGGGTAAGAGAGAACTATGGCTACACCTTC. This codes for CATSRDQGVRENYGYTF.

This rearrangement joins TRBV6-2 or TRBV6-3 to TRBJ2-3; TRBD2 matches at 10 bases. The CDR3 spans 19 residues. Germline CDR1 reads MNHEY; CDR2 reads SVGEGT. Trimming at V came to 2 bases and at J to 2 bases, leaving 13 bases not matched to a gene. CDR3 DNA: TGTGCCAGCAGTTACAACTCTATCGGGACTAGCGAAAACACAGATACGCAGTATTTT. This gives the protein CASSYNSIGTSENTDTQYF.

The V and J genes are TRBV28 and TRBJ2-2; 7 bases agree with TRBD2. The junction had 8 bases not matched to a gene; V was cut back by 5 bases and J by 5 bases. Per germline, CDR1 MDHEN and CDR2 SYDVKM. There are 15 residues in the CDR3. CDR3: CASSLTAGRTGELFF. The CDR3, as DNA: TGTGCCAGCAGTCTGACAGCGGGGAGGACCGGGGAGCTGTTTTTT. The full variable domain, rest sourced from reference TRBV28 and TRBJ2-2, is DVKVTQSSRYLVKRTGEKVFLECVQDMDHENMFWYRQDPGLGLRLIYFSYDVKMKEKGDIPEGYSVSREKKERFSLILESASTNQTSMYLCASSLTAGRTGELFFGEGSRLTVL.

CDR3 sequence (DNA): TGTGCCTGGATGGGAGGTCGGAATGAGCAGTTCTTC. Its translation: CAWMGGRNEQFF. This sequence joins TRBV30 and TRBJ2-1, with a possible D match to TRBD2 (6 bases). This CDR3 is 12 amino acids long. Between the trimmed V and J ends, which lost 4 bases and 7 bases, there was a span of 11 bases. Germline CDR1 and CDR2: GTSNPN and SVGIG (reference sequence).

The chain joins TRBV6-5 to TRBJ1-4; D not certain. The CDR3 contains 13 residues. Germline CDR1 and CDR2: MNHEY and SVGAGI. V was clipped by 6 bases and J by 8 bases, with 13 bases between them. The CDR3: CASSPSLREKLFF. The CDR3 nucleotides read TGTGCCAGCAGCCCCAGTTTGAGGGAAAAACTGTTTTTT.

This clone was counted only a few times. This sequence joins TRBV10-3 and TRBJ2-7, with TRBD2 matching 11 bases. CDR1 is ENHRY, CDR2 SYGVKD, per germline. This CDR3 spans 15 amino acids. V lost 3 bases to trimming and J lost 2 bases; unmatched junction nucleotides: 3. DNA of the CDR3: TGTGCCATCAGTGATTATAGCGGGGGGGCCTACGAGCAGTACTTC. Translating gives CAISDYSGGAYEQYF.

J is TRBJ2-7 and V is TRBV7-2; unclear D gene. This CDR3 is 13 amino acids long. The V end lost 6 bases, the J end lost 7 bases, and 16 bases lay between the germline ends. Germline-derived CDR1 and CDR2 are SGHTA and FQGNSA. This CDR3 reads CASREWRYEEQYF. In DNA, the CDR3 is TGTGCCAGCAGGGAGTGGCGCTACGAGGAGCAGTACTTC.

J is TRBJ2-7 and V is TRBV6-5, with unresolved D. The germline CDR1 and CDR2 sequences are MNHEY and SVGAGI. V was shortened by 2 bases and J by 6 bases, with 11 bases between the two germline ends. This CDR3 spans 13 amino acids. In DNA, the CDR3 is TGTGCCAGCAGTTACCGAGAAAACGCCGAGCAGTACTTC. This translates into CASSYRENAEQYF.

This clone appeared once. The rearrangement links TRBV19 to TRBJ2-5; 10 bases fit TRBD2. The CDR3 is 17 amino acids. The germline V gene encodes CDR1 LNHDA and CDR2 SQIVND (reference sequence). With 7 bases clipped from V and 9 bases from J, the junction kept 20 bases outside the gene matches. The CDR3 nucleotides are TGTGCCAGTAAAAGGAAGGCGACTAGCGGGCCCCAAGGGCCCCAGTACTTC. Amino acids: CASKRKATSGPQGPQYF. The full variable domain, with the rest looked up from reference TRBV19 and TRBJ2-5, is DGGITQSPKYLFRKEGQNVTLSCEQNLNHDAMYWYRQDPGQGLRLIYYSQIVNDFQKGDIAEGYSVSREKKESFPLTVTSAQKNPTAFYLCASKRKATSGPQGPQYFGPGTRLLVL.